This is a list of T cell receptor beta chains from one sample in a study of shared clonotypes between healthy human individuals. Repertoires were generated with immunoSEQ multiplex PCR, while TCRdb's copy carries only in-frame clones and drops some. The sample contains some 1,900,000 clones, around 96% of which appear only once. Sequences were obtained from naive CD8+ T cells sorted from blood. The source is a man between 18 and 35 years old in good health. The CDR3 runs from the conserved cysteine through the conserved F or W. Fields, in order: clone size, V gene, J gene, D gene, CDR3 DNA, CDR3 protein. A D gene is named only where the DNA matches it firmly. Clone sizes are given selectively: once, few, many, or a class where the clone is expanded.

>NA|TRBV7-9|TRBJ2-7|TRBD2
TGTGCCAGCAGTGGGGAGGGTTCGTCGGACGAGCAGTACTTC
CASSGEGSSDEQYF
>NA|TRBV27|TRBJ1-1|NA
TGTGCCAGCAGCCCTGGTGGGGGGGCTGGTACTGAAGCTTTCTTT
CASSPGGGAGTEAFF
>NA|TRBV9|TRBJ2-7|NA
TGTGCCAGCAGCGTAGTGGCGAGCTCCTACGAGCAGTACTTC
CASSVVASSYEQYF
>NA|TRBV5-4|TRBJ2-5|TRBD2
TGTGCCAGCAGCTTGGGACTAGCGGGGCCCCCAGAGACCCAGTACTTC
CASSLGLAGPPETQYF
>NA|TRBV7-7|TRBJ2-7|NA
TGTGCTAGCTCAACAGGCCCTGCCGGCTACGAGCAGTACTTC
CASSTGPAGYEQYF
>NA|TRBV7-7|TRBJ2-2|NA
TGTGCTAGCAGCTTAGGGACGGCGAACACCGGGGAGCTGTTTTTT
CASSLGTANTGELFF
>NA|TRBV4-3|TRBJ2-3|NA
TGCGCCAGCAGCCAAGATGATAGCGGCACAGATACGCAGTATTTT
CASSQDDSGTDTQYF
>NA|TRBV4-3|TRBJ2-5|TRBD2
TGCGCCAGCAGCCAAGATTGGGTGGCTAGCGGGAGGGCCGTAGAGACCCAGTACTTC
CASSQDWVASGRAVETQYF
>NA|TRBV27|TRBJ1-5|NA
TGTGCCAGCAGTCTGGACGGCAATCAGCCCCAGCATTTT
CASSLDGNQPQHF
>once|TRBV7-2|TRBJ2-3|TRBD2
TGTGCCAGCAGCTTAGAGCGGGAGGGGGAGGGGGATACGCAGTATTTT
CASSLEREGEGDTQYF
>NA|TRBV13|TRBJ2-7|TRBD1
TGTGCCAGCAGCTTCGGACAGGGGGACTACGAGCAGTACTTC
CASSFGQGDYEQYF
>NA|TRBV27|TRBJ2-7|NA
TGTGCCAGCAGTCGGGGGACAGTCCTCCACGAGCAGTACTTC
CASSRGTVLHEQYF
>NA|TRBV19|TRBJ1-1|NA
TGTGCCAGTAGTATCCCCTGGGCAGCCAACACTGAAGCTTTCTTT
CASSIPWAANTEAFF
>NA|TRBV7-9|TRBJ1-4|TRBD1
TGTGCCAGCAGCGGGACCGGGACAGCACTAACTAATGAAAAACTGTTTTTT
CASSGTGTALTNEKLFF
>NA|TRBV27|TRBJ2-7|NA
TGTGCCAGCAGTTTATCGGGGCAGGGGGGTTACGAGCAGTACTTC
CASSLSGQGGYEQYF
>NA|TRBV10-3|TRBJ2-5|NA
TGTGCCATCAGTGAGCAGGGACAAAGGCTGGGGGAGACCCAGTACTTC
CAISEQGQRLGETQYF
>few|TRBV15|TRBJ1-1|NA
TGTGCCACCAGCAGAGATAACAGTCAAGCTTTCTTT
CATSRDNSQAFF
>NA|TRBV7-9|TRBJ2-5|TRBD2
TGTGCCAGCAGCCCTTGGAGCGGGGGGGCCGAGACCCAGTACTTC
CASSPWSGGAETQYF
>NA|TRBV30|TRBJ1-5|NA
TGTGCCTGGAGCGAGGTAGGGGTTATTCAGCCCCAGCATTTT
CAWSEVGVIQPQHF
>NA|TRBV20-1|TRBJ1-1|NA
TGCAGTGCGCAGGGGACCACTGAAGCTTTCTTT
CSAQGTTEAFF
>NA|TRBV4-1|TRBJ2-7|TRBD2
TGCGCCAGCAGCCCTAAACACGGACTAGCGGCAACCTACGAGCAGTACTTC
CASSPKHGLAATYEQYF
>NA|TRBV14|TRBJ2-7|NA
TGTGCCAGCAGCCAGGGGACCTTTTATGAGCAGTACTTC
CASSQGTFYEQYF
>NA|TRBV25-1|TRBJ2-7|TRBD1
TGTGCCAGCAGTGAGCCCGGGACAGGATCCTACGAGCAGTACTTC
CASSEPGTGSYEQYF
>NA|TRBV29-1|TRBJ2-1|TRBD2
TGCAGCGGGCAGCTAGCGGGGGATATTATTTCGAGCTCCTACAATGAGCAGTTCTTC
CSGQLAGDIISSSYNEQFF
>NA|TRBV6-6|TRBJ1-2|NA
TGTGCCAGCAGTTACTCGAGGGGGGAAGATGGCTACACCTTC
CASSYSRGEDGYTF
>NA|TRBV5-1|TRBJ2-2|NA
TGCGCCAGCAGCTTTTATAGCGGAACCGGGGAGCTGTTTTTT
CASSFYSGTGELFF
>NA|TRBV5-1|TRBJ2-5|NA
TGCGCCAGCAGCTTGGCCGGGCAGGGAGAGACCCAGTACTTC
CASSLAGQGETQYF
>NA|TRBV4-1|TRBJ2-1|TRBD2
TGCGCCAGCAGCCCCCTAGCGGGGGACAATGAGCAGTTCTTC
CASSPLAGDNEQFF
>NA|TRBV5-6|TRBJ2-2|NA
TGTGCCAGCAGCTTGAGCCCCGGGGAGCTGTTTTTT
CASSLSPGELFF
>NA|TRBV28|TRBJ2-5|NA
TGTGCCAGCAGTAACGACTCGGGTTTACAAGAGACCCAGTACTTC
CASSNDSGLQETQYF
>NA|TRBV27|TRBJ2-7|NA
TGTGCCAGCAGCGTGACAGGAATCTACGAGCAGTACTTC
CASSVTGIYEQYF
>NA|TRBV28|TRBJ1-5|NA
TGTGCCAGCAGCTTTGACAGTACGCAGCCCCAGCATTTT
CASSFDSTQPQHF
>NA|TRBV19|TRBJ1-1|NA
TGTGCCAGTACCCTAGGACGGCTGAACACTGAAGCTTTCTTT
CASTLGRLNTEAFF
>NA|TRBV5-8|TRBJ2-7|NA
TGTGCCAGCAGCGTGACCGGTGAGGGTTTAAGCGAGCAGTACTTC
CASSVTGEGLSEQYF
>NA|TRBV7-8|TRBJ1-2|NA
TGTGCCAGCAGCTTAGACGGGAATTTCTACTATGGCTACACCTTC
CASSLDGNFYYGYTF
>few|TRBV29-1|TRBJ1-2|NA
TGCAGCGTTGAGGGCCGAGTGGGGGAGCGAGGCTACACCTTC
CSVEGRVGERGYTF
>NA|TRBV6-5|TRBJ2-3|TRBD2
TGTGCCAGCAGTTACTTTCTAGCGGGAGAGACAGATACGCAGTATTTT
CASSYFLAGETDTQYF
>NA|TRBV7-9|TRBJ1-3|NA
TGTGCCAGCAGCTTTGAGAAGTTGCCGTCTGGAAACACCATATATTTT
CASSFEKLPSGNTIYF
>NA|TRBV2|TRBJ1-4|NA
TGTGCCAGCAGTGAAGCGTTGGGGGTGAATGAAAAACTGTTTTTT
CASSEALGVNEKLFF
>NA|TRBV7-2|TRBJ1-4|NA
TGTGCCAGCAGCTTAGGATGGGAAAAACTGTTTTTT
CASSLGWEKLFF